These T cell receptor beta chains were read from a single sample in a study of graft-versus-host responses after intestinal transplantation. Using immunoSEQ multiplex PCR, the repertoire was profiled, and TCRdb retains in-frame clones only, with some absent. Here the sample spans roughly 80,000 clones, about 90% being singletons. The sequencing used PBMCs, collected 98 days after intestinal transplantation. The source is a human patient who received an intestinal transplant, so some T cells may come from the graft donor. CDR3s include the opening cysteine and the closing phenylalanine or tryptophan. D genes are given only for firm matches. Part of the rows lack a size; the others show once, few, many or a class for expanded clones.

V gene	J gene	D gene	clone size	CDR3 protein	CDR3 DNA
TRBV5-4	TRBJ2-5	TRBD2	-	CASSLGLAGAQETQYF	TGTGCCAGCAGCTTGGGACTAGCGGGGGCACAAGAGACCCAGTACTTC
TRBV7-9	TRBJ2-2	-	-	CASSLPGELFF	TGTGCCAGCAGCTTACCCGGGGAGCTGTTTTTT
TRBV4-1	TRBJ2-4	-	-	CASSQDRGKGYIQYF	TGCGCCAGCAGCCAAGACAGGGGAAAAGGCTACATTCAGTACTTC
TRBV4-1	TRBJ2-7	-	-	CASSQGLEVSYEQYF	TGCGCCAGCAGCCAAGGATTAGAGGTCTCCTACGAGCAGTACTTC
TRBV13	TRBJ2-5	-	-	CASSLGTLTETQYF	TGTGCCAGCAGCTTAGGGACTCTAACAGAGACCCAGTACTTC
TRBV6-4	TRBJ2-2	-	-	CASSDSTTGELFF	TGTGCCAGCAGTGACTCGACCACCGGGGAGCTGTTTTTT
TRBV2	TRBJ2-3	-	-	CASSPLWARSTDTQYF	TGTGCCAGCAGTCCCCTCTGGGCGCGGAGCACAGATACGCAGTATTTT
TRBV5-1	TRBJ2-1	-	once	CASSVVGSEQFF	TGCGCCAGCAGTGTCGTCGGTAGTGAGCAGTTCTTC
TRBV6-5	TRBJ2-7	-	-	CASSYGVTYEQYF	TGTGCCAGCAGTTACGGGGTTACCTACGAGCAGTACTTC
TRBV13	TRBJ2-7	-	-	CASGLVSYEQYF	TGTGCCAGTGGGCTAGTCTCCTACGAGCAGTACTTC
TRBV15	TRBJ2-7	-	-	CATSRARGSGYEQYF	TGTGCCACCAGCAGAGCCCGAGGTAGCGGCTACGAGCAGTACTTC
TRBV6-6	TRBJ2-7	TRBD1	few	CASSLGTGVDEQYF	TGTGCCAGCAGCCTCGGGACAGGGGTCGACGAGCAGTACTTC
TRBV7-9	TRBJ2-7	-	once	CASSLSGPGEQYF	TGTGCCAGCAGCTTATCTGGCCCCGGGGAGCAGTACTTC
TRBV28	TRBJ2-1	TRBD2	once	CASSPGLASWQFF	TGTGCCAGCAGCCCGGGACTAGCGAGCTGGCAGTTCTTC
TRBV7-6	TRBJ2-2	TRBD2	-	CASSPPGLAETGELFF	TGTGCCAGCAGCCCCCCGGGACTAGCCGAAACCGGGGAGCTGTTTTTT
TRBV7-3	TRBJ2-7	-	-	CASSFQQRLSTRSNTLYEQYF	TGTGCCAGCAGCTTTCAGCAGCGACTAAGTACCCGATCCAATACCCTCTACGAGCAGTACTTC
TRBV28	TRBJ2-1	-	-	CASSLLAGQGVNEQFF	TGTGCCAGCAGTCTTCTAGCGGGACAGGGTGTAAATGAGCAGTTCTTC
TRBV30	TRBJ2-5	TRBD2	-	CAWSVVGLAVETQYF	TGTGCCTGGAGTGTAGTCGGACTAGCAGTTGAGACCCAGTACTTC
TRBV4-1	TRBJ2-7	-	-	CASSSDSFSYEQYF	TGCGCCAGCAGCTCGGACAGCTTCTCCTACGAGCAGTACTTC